The entry that follows covers one T cell receptor beta chain sequence. Trimming shortened V by 5 bases and J by 1 base, and 9 bases separated the two germline ends. Germline V gives CDR1 SEHNR, CDR2 FQNEAQ (reference sequence). The CDR3 has 13 amino acids. The sample originates from a study of blood T cell repertoires in COVID-19. Original analysis: Reference gene primer amplification yielded estimated nucleated cell counts. Clones were read by immunoSEQ multiplex PCR, and TCRdb kept only the in-frame ones, dropping some. D and trimming come from the DNA, and the V and J calls and clone size come from that table. Of more than 65,000 clones in the sample, around 83% are singletons; the top ten hold roughly 5.5%.

This TCR derives from a man aged 80 or over with acute or convalescent COVID-19. Sequenced material: peripheral blood. The chain uses TRBV7-9 and TRBJ2-7; maybe TRBD1 (6 bases). As DNA, the CDR3 is TGTGCCAGCAGCCTGGGGGCTTCCTACGAGCAGTACTTC. Translating it yields CASSLGASYEQYF. The variable domain in full, with the rest retrieved from reference TRBV7-9 and TRBJ2-7, is DTGVSQNPRHKITKRGQNVTFRCDPISEHNRLYWYRQTLGQGPEFLTYFQNEAQLEKSRLLSDRFSAERPKGSFSTLEIQRTEQGDSAMYLCASSLGASYEQYFGPGTRLTVT.